The 29 T cell receptor beta chains below were found in one sample sequenced in a study of post-analysis software for immune sequencing data. Broader study findings: Five or six TRBV segments, TRBV5-6, TRBV5-1 and TRBV20-1 among them, were found more frequent in patients than controls.

No antigen has been identified for these receptors. Incorporated into the TCR beta cDNA libraries were unique molecular identifiers, which served to reduce PCR and sequencing biases. MiXCR, applied by TCRdb to the PCR reads, yields one record per CDR3 protein. The sample records hundreds of thousands of distinct CDR3 sequences, 35% to 45% being singletons. The sequenced material came from blood. The receptor set was obtained from a girl aged 5-17 years with multiple sclerosis.

This clonotype came up a few times. This chain uses TRBV5-1 with TRBJ2-2; 11 bases line up with TRBD1. V was clipped by 5 bases and J by 7 bases; unmatched bases: 7. Germline assignment: CDR1 SGHRS and CDR2 YFSETQ. The CDR3 has 15 residues. The DNA for the CDR3 is TGCGCCAGCAGAACGCGGACAGGGGGCAACGGGGAGCTGTTTTTT. Translation: CASRTRTGGNGELFF.

This clonotype showed up many times. V usage is TRBV9 and J usage is TRBJ2-1, with D possibly being TRBD1 or TRBD2 (5 bases each). The CDR3 runs to 14 residues. The ends were cut back, 3 bases at V and 7 bases at J, with 14 bases in the middle. Germline V lookup: CDR1 SGDLS, CDR2 YYNGEE. CDR3 in amino acids: CASSAVLGVNEQFF. The CDR3 DNA sequence: TGTGCCAGCAGCGCTGTACTAGGGGTAAATGAGCAGTTCTTC.

This clonotype appeared a few times. The chain carries TRBV7-9 and TRBJ1-6; TRBD1 is a possible D gene (5 bases). The V and J ends lost 7 bases and 10 bases respectively, with 23 bases between them. The CDR3 has 16 amino acids. Germline CDR1 and CDR2: SEHNR and FQNEAQ (reference sequence). CDR3 DNA: TGTGCCAGCAACTCCGGGACCTACCGATCGGACTCACCCCTCCACTTT. Its protein product is CASNSGTYRSDSPLHF.

This clonotype showed up many times. The rearrangement uses TRBV10-3 and TRBJ1-1; 7 nucleotides align to TRBD1. The CDR3 runs to 13 residues. V gave up 7 bases and J gave up 3 bases; unmatched junction bases: 5. CDR1 is ENHRY, CDR2 SYGVKD, per germline. Here the CDR3 reads CAITVGTDTEAFF. CDR3 DNA sequence: TGTGCCATCACCGTTGGGACAGACACTGAAGCTTTCTTT.

On this clonotype: Given the absence of the conserved phenylalanine or tryptophan at the CDR3 end, a read error is likely. This sequence joins TRBV6-5 and TRBJ2-1; D is perhaps TRBD1 (6 bases). The CDR3 contains 13 residues. V was cut by 8 bases and J by 5 bases, with 13 bases left in between. Per the germline V gene, CDR1 is MNHEY and CDR2 is SVGAGI. The CDR3 bases are TGTGCCAGCGCGTGGGACACCGACAATGAGCAGTTCGTC. Amino acid sequence: CASAWDTDNEQFV.

Details on this clonotype: This may be a read error, as it is one base from a much larger clone. The chain links TRBV25-1 to TRBJ2-5; tentative D call: TRBD1 (6 bases). Trimming stripped 4 bases from V and 7 bases from J, with 13 bases between. Germline CDR1 is MGHDK and CDR2 is SYGVNS. CDR3 length: 13 amino acids. The CDR3 DNA is TGTGCCAGCAGTGTTCTGGGGGCGGTGACCCAGTACTTC. The encoded protein is CASSVLGAVTQYF.

The chain has TRBV29-1 and TRBJ2-3, with 8 bases fitting TRBD1. From germline, CDR1 is SQVTM and CDR2 ANQGSEA. The CDR3 sequence is 14 residues long. Unmatched junction bases numbered 6, after V lost 6 bases and J lost 1 base. The chain's CDR3 is CSVFRTGRTDTQYF. CDR3 nucleotide sequence: TGCAGCGTCTTTAGGACAGGGCGCACAGATACGCAGTATTTT.

The chain uses TRBV7-9 and TRBJ2-5, with TRBD1 identical over 9 bases. The J call is uncertain, as TRBJ2-7 better fits the DNA end. The CDR3 covers 15 residues. CDR1 and CDR2 (germline): SEHNR, FQNEAQ (reference sequence). The CDR3 region is CASSSLDRGDYEQYF. The CDR3 nucleotides read TGTGCCAGCAGCTCTCTGGACAGGGGAGACTACGAGCAGTACTTC.

V is TRBV28 and J is TRBJ2-1; a possible D gene is TRBD2 (5 bases). CDR3 length: 11 amino acids. Germline V gene sequence: CDR1 MDHEN, CDR2 SYDVKM. V lost 5 bases and J lost 9, with 8 bases in between. CDR3 loop: CASSRRGEQFF. CDR3 nucleotide sequence: TGTGCCAGCAGTCGCCGGGGTGAGCAGTTCTTC.

The table lists this clonotype with many counts. The chain links TRBV29-1 to TRBJ1-1; D is unclear. This CDR3 contains 12 residues. CDR1 SQVTM and CDR2 ANQGSEA come from the germline V gene. In DNA form, the CDR3 reads TGCAGTACTACCCCCCGGAACACTGAAGCTTTCTTT. Its translation: CSTTPRNTEAFF.

The rearrangement uses TRBV7-6 and TRBJ1-1; 8 bases fit TRBD1. Trimming at V came to 2 bases and at J to 0 bases, leaving 5 bases not matched to a gene. This CDR3 contains 16 residues. Germline CDR1 and CDR2: SGHVS and FNYEAQ. In DNA form, the CDR3 reads TGTGCCAGCAGCTTACTGGAACAGGGGGTGAACACTGAAGCTTTCTTT. The encoded protein is CASSLLEQGVNTEAFF.

The gene calls are TRBV29-1 and TRBJ2-2; TRBD2 matches 10 bases. The J segment lost 0 bases and the V segment lost 6 bases, leaving 4 bases of the junction unmatched. The CDR3 runs to 15 residues. From germline, CDR1 is SQVTM and CDR2 ANQGSEA. The DNA of the CDR3 is TGCAGCGTGGTACTAGCGGGGACGAACACCGGGGAGCTGTTTTTT. Amino acids: CSVVLAGTNTGELFF.

This clonotype was recorded many times. The chain recombines TRBV24-1 with TRBJ1-5, with D unresolved. This CDR3 comprises 20 residues. The V end was cut by 1 base, the J end by 5 bases, with 26 bases between. Germline CDR1 is KGHDR and CDR2 is SFDVKD. The CDR3 region has the DNA TGTGCCACCAGTGATTTAGGTGTTTTGGACGCTCATGGAGGAGATCAGCCCCAGCATTTT. Protein: CATSDLGVLDAHGGDQPQHF.

The chain has TRBV20-1 and TRBJ2-7; D remains unclear. Germline assignment: CDR1 DFQATT and CDR2 SNEGSKA (reference sequence). V gave up 0 bases and J gave up 3 bases, with 9 bases separating them. This CDR3 region has 13 residues. CDR3 DNA: TGCAGTGCTAGAGACAGCTCCGACTACGAGCAGTACTTC. Its translation: CSARDSSDYEQYF.

J is TRBJ2-7 and V is TRBV24-1, with D perhaps given as TRBD1 or TRBD2 (5 bases each). Germline V CDR1 and CDR2: KGHDR, SFDVKD. CDR3 size: 16 residues. Between the trimmed V and J ends, which lost 3 bases and 6 bases, there was a span of 20 bases. The CDR3: CATSDAYRDRGREQYF. The CDR3 nucleotides are TGTGCCACCAGTGATGCCTACCGGGACCGAGGGCGCGAGCAGTACTTC.

This clonotype was picked up many times. This rearrangement joins TRBV3-1 to TRBJ2-1, with 8 bases identical to TRBD2. Germline V gene data show CDR1 as LGHDT and CDR2 as YNNKEL (reference sequence). V was pared by 7 bases and J by 7 bases, with 15 bases of the junction left unmatched. The CDR3 consists of 16 residues. The CDR3 sequence: CASTRGSGGPWNEQFF. CDR3 nucleotides: TGTGCCAGCACCCGGGGCTCGGGAGGGCCTTGGAATGAGCAGTTCTTC.

This clonotype has ten or more counts. This sequence joins TRBV7-2 and TRBJ1-6, with D tentatively TRBD1 (5 bases). There are 16 residues in the CDR3. Trimming removed 4 bases at V and 11 bases at J, with 21 bases between. Germline CDR1 is SGHTA and CDR2 is FQGNSA. The CDR3 reads CASSSRGAPRTTPLHF. The CDR3 DNA sequence: TGTGCCAGCAGCTCGCGAGGGGCCCCAAGGACGACACCCCTCCACTTT. The full variable domain, completed using reference TRBV7-2 and TRBJ1-6, is GAGVSQSPSNKVTEKGKDVELRCDPISGHTALYWYRQSLGQGLEFLIYFQGNSAPDKSGLPSDRFSAERTGGSVSTLTIQRTQQEDSAVYLCASSSRGAPRTTPLHFGNGTRLTVT.

The gene calls are TRBV4-1 and TRBJ2-1; possible D gene TRBD2, 7 bases. Trimming took 0 bases from V and 7 from J, leaving 13 bases between them. Germline CDR1 reads MGHRA; CDR2 reads YSYEKL. The CDR3 runs 15 residues. The CDR3 here is CASSQDGRGLNEQFF. CDR3 coding DNA: TGCGCCAGCAGCCAAGATGGGAGGGGGTTAAATGAGCAGTTCTTC.

The chain couples TRBV6-1 to TRBJ2-2; D not resolved. Germline CDR1 and CDR2: MNHNS and SASEGT. The CDR3 spans 14 residues. Trimming left V 5 bases short and J 3 bases short, with 10 bases between. The CDR3 spells CASSWLLDTGELFF. CDR3 DNA: TGTGCCAGCAGTTGGCTACTGGACACCGGGGAGCTGTTTTTT.

V usage is TRBV29-1 and J usage is TRBJ1-2; 7 positions agree with TRBD1. Germline trimming cut 7 bases from V and 4 bases from J; bases unmatched to any gene: 6. CDR3 length: 12 residues. From germline, CDR1 is SQVTM and CDR2 ANQGSEA. The CDR3 is CSGRQGTYGYTF. The CDR3 DNA reads as TGCAGCGGCCGACAGGGAACCTATGGCTACACCTTC.

Concerning this clonotype: Being one base from a much bigger clone, this may be a read error. The chain uses TRBV4-2 and TRBJ2-5; possible D gene TRBD1, 6 bases. The CDR3 consists of 14 residues. CDR1 and CDR2 (germline): LGHNA, YNFKEQ. The CDR3 loop is CASSQGWTEETRYF. The CDR3 DNA sequence: TGTGCCAGCAGCCAAGGTTGGACAGAAGAGACCCGGTACTTC.

The chain recombines TRBV10-3 with TRBJ2-1; 7 bases map to TRBD2. Trimming cost V 0 bases and J 10 bases; bases outside gene matches: 12. CDR1 ENHRY and CDR2 SYGVKD come from the germline V gene. The CDR3 runs to 16 residues. The chain's CDR3 is CAISESTSFWVGEQFF. CDR3 DNA sequence: TGTGCCATCAGTGAGTCGACTAGCTTCTGGGTCGGGGAGCAGTTCTTC.

The chain joins TRBV5-6 to TRBJ2-6; D not certain. The length of the CDR3 is 17 residues. V lost 4 bases, J lost 0 bases, and 14 bases lay in between. Germline V gives CDR1 SGHDT, CDR2 YYEEEE. The CDR3 reads CASSPGPYSSGANVLTF. In DNA form, the CDR3 reads TGTGCCAGCAGCCCCGGGCCGTATTCCTCTGGGGCCAACGTCCTGACTTTC.

This clonotype was observed many times. The chain recombines TRBV20-1 with TRBJ2-1; 16 bases fit TRBD2. This CDR3 is 14 amino acids long. Germline values: CDR1 DFQATT, CDR2 SNEGSKA (reference sequence). Trimming at V came to 3 bases and at J to 10 bases, leaving 3 bases not matched to a gene. As DNA, the CDR3 is TGCAGTGCTAGGGGACTAGCGGGAGGGCAAGAGCAGTTCTTC. Its protein product is CSARGLAGGQEQFF.

V and J are TRBV20-1 and TRBJ2-7; TRBD2 matches at 8 bases. The DNA end favors TRBJ2-5, so the J call may be wrong. CDR3 length equals 18 residues. Germline assignment: CDR1 DFQATT and CDR2 SNEGSKA (reference sequence). The CDR3 region has the DNA TGCAGTGCTAGAGATCGAGGGCGTGGTAAAGCGGGGGATGAGACCCAGTACTTC. This encodes CSARDRGRGKAGDETQYF.

The chain carries TRBV28 and TRBJ2-7, with 8 bases aligning to TRBD1. The junction had 7 bases not matched to a gene; V was cut back by 6 bases and J by 6 bases. Germline V gene sequence: CDR1 MDHEN, CDR2 SYDVKM. This CDR3 has 13 residues. CDR3 residues: CASSDSTGGEQYF. The CDR3 bases are TGTGCCAGCAGCGACTCAACAGGGGGCGAGCAGTACTTC.

The table lists this clonotype with many counts. This rearrangement joins TRBV20-1 to TRBJ2-1; 13 bases map to TRBD2. The CDR3 totals 16 residues. Germline V gene lookup returns CDR1 DFQATT and CDR2 SNEGSKA (reference sequence). Trimming at V came to 1 base and at J to 3 bases, leaving 3 bases not matched to a gene. DNA for the CDR3: TGCAGTGCTAGAGGGGGACTAGCGGGGATCTACAATGAGCAGTTCTTC. It yields the protein CSARGGLAGIYNEQFF.

This clonotype came up many times. V and J are TRBV27 and TRBJ1-2; TRBD1 agrees at 8 bases. The CDR3 consists of 12 residues. The germline gives CDR1 MNHEY, CDR2 SMNVEV (reference sequence). Written as DNA, the CDR3 is TGTGTGGCGCAGGGGGCGGGCTATGGCTACACCTTC. Amino acid sequence: CVAQGAGYGYTF.

This clonotype was seen many times. The junction shows a germline mismatch at one end, possibly a read error. The chain employs TRBV12-3 or TRBV12-4 and TRBJ2-3; D unclear. The CDR3 sequence is 14 residues long. CDR3 bases: TGTGCCAGCAGTGTAGCCACTAGCACAGATACGCAGTATTTT. The encoded protein is CASSVATSTDTQYF.